This T cell receptor (beta chain) originates from a study of control samples from healthy donors and cancer patients. After removal of 4 bases from V and 3 bases from J, the junction contained 5 bases not matched to a gene. CDR1 is SGDLS, CDR2 YYNGEE, per germline. CDR3 length equals 14 residues. TCRdb's table, derived via immunoSEQ multiplex PCR, lists solely in-frame clones and lacks some. The repertoire has 160,000 or so clones, just under 95% of them found once; the top ten carry 7.5% to 8.5%. The V and J genes are TRBV9 and TRBJ2-7, with 9 positions matching TRBD1. This TCR came from a middle-aged woman in good health. The sample taken for sequencing was blood. DNA of the CDR3: TGTGCCAGCAGCCTAGGGACAGGGAGCTACGAGCAGTACTTC. Its protein is CASSLGTGSYEQYF.